This note documents a single T cell receptor beta chain sequence. This clone showed up just once. Its cognate antigen has yet to be identified. No base quality information exists; no much larger clone differs at one position. These data originate in a study of cytomegalovirus exposure and HLA in healthy donors (TCRdb year 2017). Background for the entire study: An earlier analysis of roughly 630 of the donors reported approximately 300 Gb of sequence data and approximately 110 million unique TCR beta sequences from some 180 million T cells. An early release that covered about 600 HLA-typed donors contained approximately 300 gigabases of sequencing data and tens of millions of unique TCR sequences. Among the approximately 420 genotyped donors, approximately 82% belonged to the genetic ancestry cluster associated with self-reported Caucasian donors. The study was designed to test whether signatures of past pathogen exposure could be identified by cataloging public T cell receptors. The study used immunosequencing to profile the T cell repertoires of several hundred subjects and linked those repertoires to cytomegalovirus serostatus. Along with the approximately 650-subject first cohort, a separate validation cohort of 120 different subjects was used. The study combined high-throughput TCR immunosequencing, statistical association of individual TCRs with disease status, and machine learning to predict cytomegalovirus infection status. To study patterns of TCR occurrence, a later analysis re-analyzed previously published TCR beta repertoires from just over 650 donors and added high-resolution HLA genotyping. Rather than drawing on any new phenotypic data, the later analysis identified candidate immune exposures from TCR beta sequences and the way those sequences occurred across donors. To decide whether each TCR beta V gene segment behaved as functional or pseudogenic, an earlier analysis of nearly 600 of the donors relied on high-throughput TCR beta sequencing. Donor age, sex, ethnicity and CMV serostatus were compiled together with the repertoire data. A later genetic analysis used genome-wide SNP genotypes for 398 of the 666 donors, treating that subset as a discovery cohort. Every discovery cohort repertoire had been produced on one sequencing platform. Class I and class II HLA loci were covered by the typing at four-digit resolution. Typing coverage differed by locus: A, B, C, DRB1 and DQB1 were typed in about 620-630 donors, DQA1 in around 500, DPA1 in 600 to 610, and DPB1 in just under 490. Because of strong linkage in the cohort, 5 or 6 DR-DQ haplotypes were treated as single units for association and clustering. On average, roughly 250,000 unique TCR beta nucleotide sequences were sequenced per donor among some 430 genotyped donors of the cohort, with roughly 18% of those sequences being non-productive.

To prepare the library, the immunoSEQ multiplex PCR assay was applied. For the multiplex PCR, a mixture combining 60 forward primers for TCR Vbeta segments and 13 reverse primers for TCR Jbeta segments was used. A multiplex PCR assay on genomic DNA amplified the CDR3 region of rearranged TCR beta genes. On the Illumina HiSeq System, the amplified TCR beta libraries were sequenced as 87-base-pair reads. As for how the authors treated the data: Across the 670 or so repertoires, a later analysis counted roughly 77 million unique TCR beta chains, 9.5 million to 12 million of which were shared by at least two donors. Raw reads were error-corrected and collapsed into unique sequences with a nearest-neighbor algorithm that merged closely related sequences to remove PCR and sequencing errors. V, D and J gene segments were assigned by aligning CDR3 sequences to IMGT reference sequences. Each retained sequence needed at least a six-nucleotide match to both a V gene segment and a J gene segment. A rearrangement was called productive if the CDR3 had no stop codons and remained in frame with V and J, and every other rearrangement was called non-productive. CDR3 was defined by IMGT convention, running from the second conserved V-encoded cysteine to the conserved J-encoded phenylalanine. The earlier analysis of a few hundred of the donors excluded any sequence lacking an unambiguous match to a single V gene segment. In an earlier analysis of several hundred of the donors, a V segment was called functional when productive rearrangements were above 56.7%, and segregating when the standard deviation between donors exceeded 5%. A statistical classification framework was built for diagnosing cytomegalovirus status from the catalog of TCR beta chain sequences. In a later analysis, TCR nucleotide sequences were compared against IMGT/GENE-DB human TR gene sequences so that V and J genes could be assigned. Using the TCRdist pipeline, a later analysis assigned CDR3 sequences along with most-parsimonious VDJ recombination scenarios. In a later analysis, every TCR beta chain was defined by the combination of its CDR3 amino acid sequence and its V-gene family, and reads without a unique V-gene family were dropped. As a way to deal with suspected cross-contamination and a sequencing artifact, a later analysis dropped over 550 nucleotide sequences that were highly shared and had low generation probability. In a later analysis, a clonal expansion index was calculated for each public chain from normalized within-repertoire ranks of inferred template counts. In a later analysis, generation probabilities were computed using a VDJ recombination model fitted to out-of-frame rearrangements, and the results were checked against IGoR. A later analysis scored TCR-TCR, TCR-HLA and TCR-CMV co-occurrence with hypergeometric tests, applying a repertoire-size bias correction to TCR pairs. False discovery rates were estimated in a later analysis by permuting HLA or CMV assignments 20 times. In a later analysis, co-occurring TCRs were grouped using DBSCAN, and TCRdist sequence similarity was added for clustering within HLA-allele-positive subsets. For co-occurrence clustering, repertoires with fewer than 30,000 or more than 120,000 public chains were excluded, along with 5 or 6 repertoires with anomalous nucleotide sharing. TCRdb took this table from immuneACCESS and kept in-frame rearrangements with V and J called. Such tables lack part of the clones; where checked against another copy, unresolved V genes explain under half of the gap, and the rest is unexplained. For V, J and clone size, that table is used; D and trimming come from the DNA. The sample yields approximately 160,000 clones; 77% were counted once. The ten largest clonotypes hold around 1.5% of the sample.

General findings and caveats noted by the study authors: In vitro tests confirmed that a few of the cytomegalovirus-associated TCR beta chains recognize cytomegalovirus antigens. Linkage disequilibrium might explain the correlated functional status among segregating V segments, but an unknown experimental factor could not be excluded. While some public TCRs were present in many individuals, most TCR sequences turned up only very rarely across donors. Because the 87-base-pair reads could not distinguish some IMGT-functional V segments, including TRBV6-2 and TRBV6-3, those segments were excluded. Compared with the roughly 710-donor mean, donors in an Asian-associated ancestry cluster had fewer N-insertions in productive TCRs, according to a later genetic analysis. A group of highly shared sequence variants was considered likely to be a technical artifact of the sequencing pipeline. In a later analysis, HLA-associated TCR beta chains showed more clonal expansion and lower generation probabilities than non-associated chains that were equally common. A further reported finding was that TCR beta sequences accurately predicted the HLA-A and HLA-B alleles for most subjects in the first cohort. Strong co-occurrence of HLA alleles, especially DR and DQ, made assigning TCR associations to individual alleles difficult. Broadly in line with IMGT annotations, most TCR beta V segments showed up in productive rearrangements about 87% or about 30% of the time in an earlier analysis of about 500 of the donors. The study gave a list of 150 to 200 TCR beta chains associated with cytomegalovirus. CMV serostatus was the only immune exposure information available for the cohort. Roughly 15 rarely observed V segments, including chromosome 9 orphons, were excluded from the earlier analysis of about 500 of the donors because counts were too low. At a false discovery rate of 0.05, a later analysis linked under 20,000 TCR beta sequences to specific HLA alleles. An association between a missense DCLRE1C variant and V-gene and J-gene trimming of TCR beta chains was found in a later genetic analysis and replicated in an independent cohort. In both the original and validation cohorts, the classifier was reported to diagnose cytomegalovirus status with high specificity and sensitivity. According to a later analysis, parvovirus B19, influenza, CMV and Epstein-Barr virus appeared linked to several top co-occurrence clusters. Because HLA typing was missing for some donors at each locus, association tests included only the typed subset. Most CMV-associated TCR beta chains appeared to be HLA-restricted in a later analysis, and the HLA associations seemed to be driven largely by CMV exposure. In this cohort, only TCR beta chains were sequenced, and detectable features were limited by the absence of alpha or paired-chain data. Roughly uniform sequencing depth across donors was assumed in presence/absence analyses, although this assumption may not hold. The authors suggested that the approach could potentially be extended to other disease states and immunological phenotypes. According to a later analysis, TCR association rates differed among HLA loci, with DRB1 alleles showing the most associated TCRs and HLA-C alleles showing the fewest.

CDR1 and CDR2 (SNHLY, FYNNEI) derive from the germline V gene. Counted from cysteine to phenylalanine, this CDR3 has 17 amino acids. Only CDR3 DNA is held: 51 bases, read in frame from base 1. After removal of 1 base from V and 0 bases from J, the junction retains 9 bases not matched to a gene. In total, approximately 610 healthy bone marrow donors made up the cohort. All cohort members were sampled while nominally healthy, although unrecorded immune exposures were likely present. The donor tested CMV seropositive, placing the donor among the approximately 290 seropositive members of the cohort. Each donor provided a peripheral blood sample, and peripheral blood mononuclear cells were used for TCR beta sequencing. The Qiagen DNeasy Blood Extraction Kit was used to extract genomic DNA from the blood cell samples.

In this chain, TRBV2 is recombined with TRBJ2-7, and TRBD2 aligns with 7 junction nucleotides. The specimen sequenced was PBMCs. The sequence came from a woman in her 30s in good health and CMV-seropositive. Read as DNA, the sequence is TGTGCCAGCAGTGAAGGGCGGAGCGGGACCGACTCCTACGAGCAGTACTTC. Its coded protein is CASSEGRSGTDSYEQYF.